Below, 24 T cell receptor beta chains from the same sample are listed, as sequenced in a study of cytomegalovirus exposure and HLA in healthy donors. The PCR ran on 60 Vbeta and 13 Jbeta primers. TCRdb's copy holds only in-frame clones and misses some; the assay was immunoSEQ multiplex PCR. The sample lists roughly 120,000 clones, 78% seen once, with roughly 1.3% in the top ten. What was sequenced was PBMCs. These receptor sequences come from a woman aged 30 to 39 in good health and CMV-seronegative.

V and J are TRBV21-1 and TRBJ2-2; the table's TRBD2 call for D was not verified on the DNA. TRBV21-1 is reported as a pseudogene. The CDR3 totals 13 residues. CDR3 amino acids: CASSTGVAGELFF. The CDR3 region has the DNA TGTGCCAGCAGCACGGGGGTGGCCGGGGAGCTGTTTTTT.

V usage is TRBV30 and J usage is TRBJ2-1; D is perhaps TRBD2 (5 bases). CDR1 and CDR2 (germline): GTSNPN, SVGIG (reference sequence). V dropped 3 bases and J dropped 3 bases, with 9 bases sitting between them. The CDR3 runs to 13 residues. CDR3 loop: CAWSFSGYNEQFF. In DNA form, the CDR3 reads TGTGCCTGGAGCTTCAGCGGCTACAATGAGCAGTTCTTC.

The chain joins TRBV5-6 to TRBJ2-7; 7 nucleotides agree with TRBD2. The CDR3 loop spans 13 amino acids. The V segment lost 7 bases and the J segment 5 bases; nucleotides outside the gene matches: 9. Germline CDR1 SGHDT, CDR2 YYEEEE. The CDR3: CASLGTGGNEQYF. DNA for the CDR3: TGTGCCAGCCTAGGGACGGGAGGTAACGAGCAGTACTTC.

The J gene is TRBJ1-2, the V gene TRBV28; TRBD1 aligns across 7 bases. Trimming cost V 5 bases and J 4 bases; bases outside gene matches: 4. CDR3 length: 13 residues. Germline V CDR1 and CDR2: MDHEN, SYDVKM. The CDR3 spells CASSPGQVYGYTF. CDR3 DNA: TGTGCCAGCAGTCCCGGACAGGTCTATGGCTACACCTTC.

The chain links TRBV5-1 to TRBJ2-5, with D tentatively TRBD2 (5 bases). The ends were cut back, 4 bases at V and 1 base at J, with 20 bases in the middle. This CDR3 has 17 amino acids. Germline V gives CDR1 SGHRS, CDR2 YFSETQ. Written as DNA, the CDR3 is TGCGCCAGCAGCCCAACCGCTTCTCGGGGTTTCCAAGAGACCCAGTACTTC. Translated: CASSPTASRGFQETQYF.

CDR3 in DNA: TGTGCCAGCAGCCGTACGGGGAGCCACGAGCAGTACTTC. This encodes CASSRTGSHEQYF. This chain links TRBV5-6 with TRBJ2-7; tentative D call: TRBD2 (5 bases). The V gene's germline CDR1 is SGHDT and CDR2 YYEEEE. The CDR3 is 13 residues long. V lost 4 bases and J 5 bases, leaving 13 bases between the germline ends. Drawing the rest from reference TRBV5-6 and TRBJ2-7, the complete variable domain is DAGVTQSPTHLIKTRGQQVTLRCSPKSGHDTVSWYQQALGQGPQFIFQYYEEEERQRGNFPDRFSGHQFPNYSSELNVNALLLGDSALYLCASSRTGSHEQYFGPGTRLTVT.

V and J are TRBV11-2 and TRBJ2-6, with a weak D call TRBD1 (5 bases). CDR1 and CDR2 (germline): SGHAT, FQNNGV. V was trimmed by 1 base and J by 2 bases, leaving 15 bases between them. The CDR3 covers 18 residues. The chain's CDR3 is CASSLVPGSLPGANVLTF. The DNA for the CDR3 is TGTGCCAGCAGCTTAGTTCCAGGGTCCTTGCCTGGGGCCAACGTCCTGACTTTC.

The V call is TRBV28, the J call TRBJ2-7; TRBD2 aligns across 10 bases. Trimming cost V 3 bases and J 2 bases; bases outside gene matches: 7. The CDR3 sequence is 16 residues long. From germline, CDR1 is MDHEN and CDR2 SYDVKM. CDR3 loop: CASSLGGGLATYEQYF. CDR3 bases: TGTGCCAGCAGTTTGGGAGGGGGACTAGCGACCTACGAGCAGTACTTC.

The chain's CDR3 is CASSVWTSGSSETQYF. CDR3 nucleotide sequence: TGCGCCAGCAGTGTATGGACTAGCGGGTCCTCGGAGACCCAGTACTTC. V is TRBV10-1 and J is TRBJ2-5, with 11 bases aligning to TRBD2. From germline, CDR1 is WNHNN and CDR2 SYGVQD (reference sequence). CDR3 length: 16 amino acids. The V segment lost 4 bases and the J segment 5 bases; nucleotides outside the gene matches: 9.

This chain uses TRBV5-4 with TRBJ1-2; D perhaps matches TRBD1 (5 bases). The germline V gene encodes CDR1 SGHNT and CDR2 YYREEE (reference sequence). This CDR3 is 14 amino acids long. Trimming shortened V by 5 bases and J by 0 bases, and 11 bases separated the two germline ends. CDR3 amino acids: CASSTDIANYGYTF. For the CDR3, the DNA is TGTGCCAGCAGTACGGACATCGCTAACTATGGCTACACCTTC.

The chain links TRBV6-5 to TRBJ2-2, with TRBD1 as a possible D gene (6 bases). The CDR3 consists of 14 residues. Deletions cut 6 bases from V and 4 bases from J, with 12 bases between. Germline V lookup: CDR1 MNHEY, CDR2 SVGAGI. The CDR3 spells CASRRGTTTGELFF. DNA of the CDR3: TGTGCCAGCAGGAGAGGGACAACCACCGGGGAGCTGTTTTTT.

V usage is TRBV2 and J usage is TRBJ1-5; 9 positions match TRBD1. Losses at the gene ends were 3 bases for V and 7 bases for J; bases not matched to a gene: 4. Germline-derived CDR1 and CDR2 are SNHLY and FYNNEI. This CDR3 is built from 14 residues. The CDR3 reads CASSDGTGRQPQHF. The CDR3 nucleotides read TGTGCCAGCAGTGACGGGACAGGGAGGCAGCCCCAGCATTTT.

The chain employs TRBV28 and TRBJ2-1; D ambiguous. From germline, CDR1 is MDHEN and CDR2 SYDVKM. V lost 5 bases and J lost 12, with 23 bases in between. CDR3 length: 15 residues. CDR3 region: CASSPPEPLHGGQFF. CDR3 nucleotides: TGTGCCAGCAGTCCGCCCGAGCCCCTTCATGGTGGGCAGTTCTTC. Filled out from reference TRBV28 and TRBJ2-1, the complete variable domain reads DVKVTQSSRYLVKRTGEKVFLECVQDMDHENMFWYRQDPGLGLRLIYFSYDVKMKEKGDIPEGYSVSREKKERFSLILESASTNQTSMYLCASSPPEPLHGGQFFGPGTRLTVL.

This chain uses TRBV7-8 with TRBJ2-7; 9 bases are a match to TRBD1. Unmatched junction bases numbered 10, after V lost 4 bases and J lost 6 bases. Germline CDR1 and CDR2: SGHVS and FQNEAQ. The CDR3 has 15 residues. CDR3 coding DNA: TGTGCCAGCAGCTACGCCGGGACAGGGCGTATCGAGCAGTACTTC. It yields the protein CASSYAGTGRIEQYF. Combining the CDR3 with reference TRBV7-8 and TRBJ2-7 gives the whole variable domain GAGVSQSPRYKVAKRGQDVALRCDPISGHVSLFWYQQALGQGPEFLTYFQNEAQLDKSGLPSDRFFAERPEGSVSTLKIQRTQQEDSAVYLCASSYAGTGRIEQYFGPGTRLTVT.

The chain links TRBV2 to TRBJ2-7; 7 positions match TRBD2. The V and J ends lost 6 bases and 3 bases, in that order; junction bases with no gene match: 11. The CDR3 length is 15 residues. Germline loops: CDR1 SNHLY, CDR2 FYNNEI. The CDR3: CASRFSQGGSYEQYF. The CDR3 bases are TGTGCCAGCAGATTCTCCCAGGGAGGGAGCTACGAGCAGTACTTC. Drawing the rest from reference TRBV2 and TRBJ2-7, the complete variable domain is EPEVTQTPSHQVTQMGQEVILRCVPISNHLYFYWYRQILGQKVEFLVSFYNNEISEKSEIFDDQFSVERPDGSNFTLKIRSTKLEDSAMYFCASRFSQGGSYEQYFGPGTRLTVT.

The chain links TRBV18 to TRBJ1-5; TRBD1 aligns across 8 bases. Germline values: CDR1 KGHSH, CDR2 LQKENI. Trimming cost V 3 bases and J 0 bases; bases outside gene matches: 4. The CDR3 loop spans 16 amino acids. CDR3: CASSPIGTGSNQPQHF. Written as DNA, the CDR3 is TGTGCCAGCTCACCGATCGGGACAGGTAGCAATCAGCCCCAGCATTTT.

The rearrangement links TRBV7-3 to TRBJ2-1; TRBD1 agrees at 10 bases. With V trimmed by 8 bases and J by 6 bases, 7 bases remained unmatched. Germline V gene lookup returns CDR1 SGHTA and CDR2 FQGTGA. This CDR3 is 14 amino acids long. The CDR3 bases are TGTGCCAGCGGCCGGGACAGGGGCTCCAATGAGCAGTTCTTC. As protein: CASGRDRGSNEQFF.

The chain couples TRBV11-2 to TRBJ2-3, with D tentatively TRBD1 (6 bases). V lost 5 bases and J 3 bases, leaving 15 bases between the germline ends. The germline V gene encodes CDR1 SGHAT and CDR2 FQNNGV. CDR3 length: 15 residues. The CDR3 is CASSLDRSGTDTQYF. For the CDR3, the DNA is TGTGCCAGCAGCCTCGACAGGTCGGGTACAGATACGCAGTATTTT.

The CDR3: CASSLVSGSTDTQYF. For the CDR3, the DNA is TGTGCCAGCAGCTTGGTTAGTGGTAGCACAGATACGCAGTATTTT. The chain joins TRBV7-9 to TRBJ2-3; D ambiguous. The CDR3 runs to 15 residues. The V gene lost 3 bases and the J gene lost 0 bases, with 10 bases spanning the gap. Germline CDR1 and CDR2: SEHNR and FQNEAQ (reference sequence).

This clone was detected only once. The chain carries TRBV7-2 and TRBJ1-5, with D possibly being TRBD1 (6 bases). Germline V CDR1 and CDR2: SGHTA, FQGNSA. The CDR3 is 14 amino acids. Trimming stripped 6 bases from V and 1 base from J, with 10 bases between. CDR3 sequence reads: CASSFGQSNQPQHF. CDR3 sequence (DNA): TGTGCCAGCAGTTTCGGACAGAGCAATCAGCCCCAGCATTTT.

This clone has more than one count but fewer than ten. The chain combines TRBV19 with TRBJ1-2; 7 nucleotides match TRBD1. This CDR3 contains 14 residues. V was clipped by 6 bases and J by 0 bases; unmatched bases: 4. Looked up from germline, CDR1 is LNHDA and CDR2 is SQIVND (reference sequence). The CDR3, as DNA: TGTGCCAGTAGAACAGGGGTTACTAACTATGGCTACACCTTC. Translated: CASRTGVTNYGYTF.

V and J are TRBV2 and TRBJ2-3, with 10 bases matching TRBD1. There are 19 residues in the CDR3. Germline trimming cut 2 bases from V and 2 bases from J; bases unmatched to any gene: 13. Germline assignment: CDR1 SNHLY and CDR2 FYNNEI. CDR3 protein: CASSESWLVDRGVTDTQYF. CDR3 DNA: TGTGCCAGCAGTGAATCGTGGTTGGTGGACAGGGGGGTCACAGATACGCAGTATTTT.

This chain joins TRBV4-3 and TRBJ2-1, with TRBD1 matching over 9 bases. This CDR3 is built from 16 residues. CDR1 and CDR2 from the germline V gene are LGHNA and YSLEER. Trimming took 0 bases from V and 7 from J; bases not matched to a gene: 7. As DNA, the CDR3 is TGCGCCAGCAGCCAAGATCTCGGGACAGGGTCGAATGAGCAGTTCTTC. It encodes CASSQDLGTGSNEQFF.

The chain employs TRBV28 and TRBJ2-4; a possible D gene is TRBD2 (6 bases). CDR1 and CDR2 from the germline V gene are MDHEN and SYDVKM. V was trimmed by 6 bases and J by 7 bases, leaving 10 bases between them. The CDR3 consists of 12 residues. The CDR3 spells CASRSTSNIQYF. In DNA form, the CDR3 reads TGTGCCAGCAGGTCCACTAGCAACATTCAGTACTTC.